The entry that follows covers one T cell receptor (beta chain) sequence. Its antigen is unidentified. The CDR3 contains 13 residues. These data originate in a study of cytomegalovirus exposure and HLA in healthy donors. Study results and caveats: In an earlier analysis, productive rearrangement rates for most beta V segments clustered near 90% or 30%. Most CMV-associated TCR beta chains appeared HLA-restricted in a later analysis.

It was with 60 Vbeta and 13 Jbeta primers that the PCR ran. Produced via immunoSEQ multiplex PCR; TCRdb's table is partial and in-frame only. The repertoire holds fewer than 250,000 clones, with around 82% as singletons. The clonotype originates from a man aged 18 to 35 in good health and CMV-seronegative. Specimen: PBMCs. The chain couples TRBV21-1 to TRBJ1-1; TRBD1 is the table's D call and was not checked against the DNA. TRBV21-1 corresponds to a pseudogene. The CDR3 sequence is CARTGTRNTEAFF. DNA for the CDR3: TGTGCCAGGACCGGGACAAGGAACACTGAAGCTTTCTTT.